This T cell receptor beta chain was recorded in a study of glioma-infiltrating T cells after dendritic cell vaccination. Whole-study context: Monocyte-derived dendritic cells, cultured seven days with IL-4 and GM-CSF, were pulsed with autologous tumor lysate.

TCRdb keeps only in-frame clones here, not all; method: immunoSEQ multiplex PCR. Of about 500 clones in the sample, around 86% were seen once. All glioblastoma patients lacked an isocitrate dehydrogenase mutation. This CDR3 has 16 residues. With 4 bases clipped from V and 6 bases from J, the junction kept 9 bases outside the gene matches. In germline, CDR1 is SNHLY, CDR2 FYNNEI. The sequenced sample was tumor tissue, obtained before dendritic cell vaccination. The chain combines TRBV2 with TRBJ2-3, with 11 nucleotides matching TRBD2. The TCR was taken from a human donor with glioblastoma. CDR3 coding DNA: TGTGCCAGCAGTGGCCATAGCGGGAGGGCCAGGGATACGCAGTATTTT. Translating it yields CASSGHSGRARDTQYF.